These T cell receptor beta chains were read from a single sample in a study of T cell responses to AZD1222 COVID-19 vaccine. Measured with immunoSEQ multiplex PCR; TCRdb has only the in-frame clones, and not every one. Here the sample spans some 200,000 clones, about 88% being singletons. This specimen was peripheral blood, taken 28 days after the second AZD1222 dose. Receptor source: an adult who received the AZD1222 COVID-19 vaccine. Both conserved end residues are part of each CDR3. D genes are given only for firm matches. Rows may omit the clone size; those that give it use once, few, many or a size class.

V	D	size	J	CDR3	DNA
TRBV7-8	.	.	TRBJ2-5	CASTPDSVLQETQYF	TGTGCCAGCACCCCCGATTCGGTGCTTCAAGAGACCCAGTACTTC
TRBV29-1	.	.	TRBJ2-5	CSVEDPGQGGKTQYF	TGCAGCGTTGAGGACCCTGGACAGGGAGGGAAGACCCAGTACTTC
TRBV27	.	.	TRBJ2-5	CASSLLAGRETQYF	TGTGCCAGCAGTTTACTGGCAGGGAGAGAGACCCAGTACTTC
TRBV11-3	TRBD2	.	TRBJ2-7	CASSLGSGSSYEQYF	TGTGCCAGCAGCTTAGGTAGCGGGAGCTCCTACGAGCAGTACTTC
TRBV19	.	few	TRBJ2-2	CASLPPNTGELFF	TGTGCCTCCTTACCTCCGAACACCGGGGAGCTGTTTTTT
TRBV18	.	once	TRBJ2-3	CASSTDWLASTDTQYF	TGTGCCAGCTCAACGGACTGGCTAGCGAGCACAGATACGCAGTATTTT
TRBV5-1	.	.	TRBJ2-5	CASSLASVGVAKTQYF	TGCGCCAGCAGCTTGGCCTCGGTGGGGGTGGCGAAGACCCAGTACTTC
TRBV6-6	.	few	TRBJ2-7	CASSYSEDSYEQYF	TGTGCCAGCAGTTACTCGGAGGACTCCTACGAGCAGTACTTC
TRBV6-2/TRBV6-3	TRBD1	.	TRBJ1-2	CASSDGQGEKGYTF	TGTGCCAGCAGCGACGGACAGGGAGAAAAGGGCTACACCTTC
TRBV3-1/TRBV3-2	.	.	TRBJ2-3	CASSQFPDGLSTDTQYF	TGTGCCAGCAGCCAGTTCCCTGACGGATTGAGCACAGATACGCAGTATTTT
TRBV3-1/TRBV3-2	TRBD2	few	TRBJ2-7	CASSQGGTSGRYEQYF	TGTGCCAGCAGCCAAGGGGGGACTAGCGGGAGATACGAGCAGTACTTC
TRBV28	TRBD1	.	TRBJ1-5	CASRIGTGRNQPQHF	TGTGCCAGCAGGATCGGGACAGGACGCAATCAGCCCCAGCATTTT
TRBV12-5	TRBD1	.	TRBJ2-3	CASGLSGGLADTQYF	TGTGCTAGTGGTTTATCAGGGGGCCTGGCAGATACGCAGTATTTT
TRBV6-6	TRBD2	.	TRBJ2-3	CASSGTSGITDTQYF	TGTGCCAGCAGTGGGACTAGCGGAATCACAGATACGCAGTATTTT
TRBV7-2	.	.	TRBJ2-5	CASSLGGQETQYF	TGTGCCAGCAGCCTTGGAGGCCAAGAGACCCAGTACTTC
TRBV4-2	TRBD2	.	TRBJ2-5	CASSQGGGLAGERETQYF	TGTGCCAGCAGCCAAGGGGGGGGACTAGCGGGAGAGAGGGAGACCCAGTACTTC
TRBV19	.	few	TRBJ1-5	CASSPFSRAQHF	TGTGCCAGTAGTCCATTCAGTCGAGCCCAGCATTTT
TRBV30	TRBD1	.	TRBJ2-7	CAWSVRTGLLYEQYF	TGTGCCTGGAGTGTAAGGACAGGGCTCCTGTACGAGCAGTACTTC
TRBV28	TRBD2	.	TRBJ2-7	CASSMTSILEQYF	TGTGCCAGCAGTATGACTAGCATTCTCGAGCAGTACTTC
TRBV18	.	.	TRBJ1-4	CASSSAGGRGEKLFF	TGTGCCAGCTCGTCCGCGGGGGGGCGAGGTGAAAAACTGTTTTTT
TRBV19	TRBD1	.	TRBJ2-6	CASSIWGDRAIGANVLTF	TGTGCCAGTAGTATATGGGGAGACAGGGCTATCGGGGCCAACGTCCTGACTTTC
TRBV7-3	TRBD2	.	TRBJ2-1	CASSLISTARTSGNEQFF	TGTGCCAGCAGCTTAATTTCGACAGCTAGGACTAGCGGGAATGAGCAGTTCTTC
TRBV7-7	.	.	TRBJ2-5	CASSLAPRETQYF	TGTGCTAGCAGCTTAGCCCCCAGGGAGACCCAGTACTTC
TRBV2	.	.	TRBJ2-3	CASSGPGSGTDTQYF	TGTGCCAGCAGTGGACCCGGGAGCGGCACAGATACGCAGTATTTT
TRBV6-5	.	.	TRBJ2-6	CASGKNAGANVLTF	TGTGCCAGCGGTAAGAACGCTGGGGCCAACGTCCTGACTTTC
TRBV6-1	.	.	TRBJ2-1	CASSEVSYNEQFF	TGTGCCAGCAGTGAGGTCTCTTACAATGAGCAGTTCTTC